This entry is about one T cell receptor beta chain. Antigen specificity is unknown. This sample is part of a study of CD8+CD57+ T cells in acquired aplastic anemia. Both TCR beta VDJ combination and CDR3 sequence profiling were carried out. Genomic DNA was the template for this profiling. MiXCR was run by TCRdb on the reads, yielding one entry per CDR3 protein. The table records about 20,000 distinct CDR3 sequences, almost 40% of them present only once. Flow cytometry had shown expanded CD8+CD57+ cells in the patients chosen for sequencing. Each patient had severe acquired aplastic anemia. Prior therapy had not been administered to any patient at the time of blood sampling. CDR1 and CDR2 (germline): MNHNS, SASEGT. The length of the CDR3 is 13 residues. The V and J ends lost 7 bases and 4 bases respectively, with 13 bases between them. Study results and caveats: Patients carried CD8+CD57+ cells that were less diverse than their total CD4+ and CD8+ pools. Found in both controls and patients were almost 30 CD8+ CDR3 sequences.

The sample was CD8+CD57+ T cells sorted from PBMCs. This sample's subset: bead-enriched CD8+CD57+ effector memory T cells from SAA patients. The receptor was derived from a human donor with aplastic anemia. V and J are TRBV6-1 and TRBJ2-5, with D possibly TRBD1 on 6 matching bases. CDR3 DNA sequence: TGTGCCAGCAAAGAGGGGGTAGGAGAGACCCAGTACTTC. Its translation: CASKEGVGETQYF.